This TCR beta chain comes out of a study of shared clonotypes between healthy human individuals. Study-level results: Rarefaction demonstrated incomplete sorted-subset sequencing despite large depth.

This CDR3 is built from 14 residues. CDR1 is MNHEY and CDR2 is SMNVEV in the germline V gene (reference sequence). Trimming cost V 3 bases and J 1 base, with 9 bases left between them. Investigators spread the genomic DNA of each subset evenly over several immunoSEQ plates. Assay: immunoSEQ multiplex PCR; the TCRdb copy retains only in-frame clones and omits some. In the table there are 2 million to 2.5 million clones, 90% to 95% of which are singletons. About this clone itself: Its cognate antigen is unknown. This CDR3 is also generated by other DNA sequences in the sample.

This TCR was sampled from a man aged 18 to 30 in good health. Sequencing used naive CD4+ T cells sorted from blood. Regarding subset: CD45RA+ positively selected. This chain uses TRBV27 with TRBJ1-1, with D possibly matching TRBD1 (5 bases). DNA of the CDR3: TGTGCCAGCAGTTTGCTGCAGGGGAACACTGAAGCTTTCTTT. It yields the protein CASSLLQGNTEAFF.